Listed here are 17 T cell receptor beta chains from one sample, sequenced in a study of early T cells in non-severe SARS-CoV-2 infection. Each CDR3 protein is one row after TCRdb ran MiXCR on the 5' RACE reads. There are roughly 120,000 distinct CDR3 sequences in the sample; about 15% occur only once, and 20% to 25% lies in the top ten. Sequenced sample: whole blood. The receptors shown here come from an adult who was a healthcare worker with PCR-confirmed SARS-CoV-2 infection or an uninfected control (not recorded which).

This clonotype showed up just a few times. The chain carries TRBV4-2 and TRBJ1-2, with D unclear. Trimming removed 3 bases at V and 7 bases at J, with 12 bases between. The CDR3 sequence is 13 residues long. In germline, CDR1 is LGHNA, CDR2 YNFKEQ. In DNA form, the CDR3 reads TGTGCCAGCAGCCAGGACTCCTGGAGTGGCTACACCTTC. Its translation is CASSQDSWSGYTF.

This clonotype was observed a few times. The V gene is TRBV5-8, the J gene TRBJ1-3; D uncertain. The V end was cut by 4 bases, the J end by 6 bases, with 8 bases between. This CDR3 is built from 12 residues. Germline V gene lookup returns CDR1 SGHTS and CDR2 YDEGEE. The CDR3 bases are TGTGCCAGCAGCCTAGGAGAAAACACCATATATTTT. This translates into CASSLGENTIYF.

This clonotype was recorded a few times. The V call is TRBV9, the J call TRBJ2-3; the D is unclear. Germline V gives CDR1 SGDLS, CDR2 YYNGEE. CDR3 size: 16 residues. Trimming stripped 0 bases from V and 4 bases from J, with 15 bases between. CDR3 loop: CASSVDRQPRADTQYF. The CDR3, as DNA: TGTGCCAGCAGCGTAGACCGGCAGCCCCGGGCAGATACGCAGTATTTT.

The table lists this clonotype with a few counts. The CDR3 DNA reads as TGTGCCTGCAGACAAGTGACCTACAATGAGCAGTTCTTC. It specifies CACRQVTYNEQFF. This sequence joins TRBV30 and TRBJ2-1; no clear D. This CDR3 is built from 13 residues. V was cut by 6 bases and J by 2 bases, with 11 bases left in between. Germline assignment: CDR1 GTSNPN and CDR2 SVGIG (reference sequence). The variable domain in full, with the rest retrieved from reference TRBV30 and TRBJ2-1, is SQTIHQWPATLVQPVGSPLSLECTVEGTSNPNLYWYRQAAGRGLQLLFYSVGIGQISSEVPQNLSASRPQDRQFILSSKKLLLSDSGFYLCACRQVTYNEQFFGPGTRLTVL.

The table lists this clonotype with many counts. This sequence joins TRBV12-3 or TRBV12-4 and TRBJ1-2; TRBD1 agrees at 7 bases. With 5 bases clipped from V and 1 base from J, the junction kept 4 bases outside the gene matches. This CDR3 contains 14 residues. CDR3 residues: CASSGTAINYGYTF. The CDR3 DNA reads TGTGCCAGCAGTGGGACAGCTATTAACTATGGCTACACCTTC.

This clonotype was recorded a few times. J is TRBJ1-2 and V is TRBV11-2, with D hard to call. This CDR3 has 13 residues. Germline lookup yields CDR1 SGHAT and CDR2 FQNNGV. Trimming took off 1 base at V and 0 bases at J, with 3 bases between the two ends. The CDR3 spells CASSLAPNYGYTF. As DNA, the CDR3 is TGTGCCAGCAGCTTAGCTCCTAACTATGGCTACACCTTC.

Here the CDR3 DNA reads TGTGCCAGCAGCGGGGGTCCTAGCACAGATACGCAGTATTTT. Encoded protein: CASSGGPSTDTQYF. V is TRBV3-1 and J is TRBJ2-3; possibly TRBD1 or TRBD2 for D (5 bases each). CDR1 and CDR2 (germline): LGHDT, YNNKEL (reference sequence). The CDR3 runs to 14 residues. Trimming took off 5 bases at V and 0 bases at J, with 9 bases between the two ends.

This clonotype was detected a few times. The chain is built from TRBV7-8 and TRBJ1-5; unclear D gene. Germline V gene sequence: CDR1 SGHVS, CDR2 FQNEAQ. The CDR3 has 15 amino acids. Trimming pared 1 base from V and 4 bases from J, leaving 11 bases between. The DNA for the CDR3 is TGTGCCAGCAGCTTAGATGAGCAGCTTAATCAGCCCCAGCATTTT. This encodes CASSLDEQLNQPQHF.

The chain links TRBV12-3 or TRBV12-4 to TRBJ2-3; 8 positions agree with TRBD1. Germline trimming cut 5 bases from V and 5 bases from J; bases unmatched to any gene: 9. The CDR3 runs 15 residues. DNA for the CDR3: TGTGCCAGCAGTCCGACACAGGGGGGAGGAGATACGCAGTATTTT. It codes for CASSPTQGGGDTQYF.

The genes are TRBV3-1 and TRBJ2-1, with D perhaps being TRBD1 or TRBD2 (5 bases each). With 0 bases removed from V and 12 bases from J, the gap between germline ends came to 6 bases. The CDR3 length is 11 residues. Germline V gene data show CDR1 as LGHDT and CDR2 as YNNKEL (reference sequence). The CDR3 loop reads CASSQDGGQFF. The CDR3, as DNA: TGTGCCAGCAGCCAAGATGGGGGGCAGTTCTTC.

The gene calls are TRBV5-1 and TRBJ2-5, with D unclear. Deletions cut 4 bases from V and 4 bases from J, with 8 bases between. Germline CDR1 and CDR2: SGHRS and YFSETQ. This CDR3 region has 12 residues. The CDR3 DNA is TGCGCCAGCAGCGTAAAATCAGAGACCCAGTACTTC. Translating gives CASSVKSETQYF.

The V call is TRBV7-9, the J call TRBJ2-7, with no clear D. V lost 4 bases, J lost 0 bases, and 7 bases lay in between. Germline values: CDR1 SEHNR, CDR2 FQNEAQ (reference sequence). This CDR3 has 13 amino acids. DNA of the CDR3: TGTGCCAGCAGCTCCCATGACTCCTACGAGCAGTACTTC. Translation: CASSSHDSYEQYF.

The CDR3 coding sequence is TGTGCCAGCAGTCCTGCACCGAACACCGGGGAGCTGTTTTTT. Its protein is CASSPAPNTGELFF. This chain joins TRBV6-6 and TRBJ2-2; D unresolved. Germline V CDR1 and CDR2: MNHNY, SVGAGI (reference sequence). Trimming cost V 5 bases and J 0 bases, with 7 bases left between them. The CDR3 covers 14 residues.

The chain combines TRBV29-1 with TRBJ2-1, with 7 positions matching TRBD1. The CDR3 runs to 15 residues. Germline CDR1 and CDR2: SQVTM and ANQGSEA. V gave up 6 bases and J gave up 1 base; unmatched junction bases: 9. The CDR3 region is CSVAGQETSYNEQFF. The CDR3 DNA reads TGCAGCGTCGCAGGACAGGAGACTTCCTACAATGAGCAGTTCTTC.

This clonotype showed up many times. The chain joins TRBV12-3 or TRBV12-4 to TRBJ2-1; D might be TRBD2 (6 bases). Trimming took off 5 bases at V and 0 bases at J, with 14 bases between the two ends. This CDR3 has 16 residues. CDR3 in DNA: TGTGCCAGCAGTATTAGTAGCGGAAGCTCCTACAATGAGCAGTTCTTC. It encodes CASSISSGSSYNEQFF.

This clonotype was seen a handful of times. V usage is TRBV5-1 and J usage is TRBJ2-5, with no clear D. The CDR3 has 15 residues. From germline, CDR1 is SGHRS and CDR2 YFSETQ. Trimming removed 0 bases at V and 1 base at J, with 10 bases between. The CDR3 nucleotides are TGCGCCAGCAGCTTGGTGGTAGGATCCCAAGAGACCCAGTACTTC. Translation gives CASSLVVGSQETQYF.

The sample holds a few counts of this clonotype. The CDR3 DNA reads as TGTGCCAGCAGCCAGGGACTAGCGGGGAGCATTCAGTACTTC. Translation gives CASSQGLAGSIQYF. The rearrangement links TRBV4-2 to TRBJ2-4; 13 bases line up with TRBD2. This CDR3 contains 14 residues. Germline CDR1 and CDR2: LGHNA and YNFKEQ. J was trimmed by 9 bases and V by 3 bases; bases with no gene match: 2.